The 10 T cell receptor beta chains in this list originate from one sample, sequenced in a study of monozygotic twins with inflammatory bowel disease (dated by TCRdb to about 2019). Library prep was done by 5' RACE. TCRdb shows the sequencer as Illumina HiSeq 2500. Once TCRdb had reprocessed the reads, it stored one entry per CDR3 protein sequence and supplied no DNA. This specimen's table enumerates 400,000 to 500,000 distinct CDR3 sequences. Of the sample, about 2.3% is held by the ten largest clones. The sequenced sample consisted of blood. Every receptor here comes from a human donor with ulcerative colitis or Crohn's disease, or a healthy co-twin of an affected twin (not recorded which).

The gene calls are TRBV5-5 and TRBJ1-5. The germline gives CDR1 SGHKS, CDR2 YYEKEE (reference sequence). CDR3 size: 15 residues. Here the CDR3 reads CASSLRAGWGQPQHF.

The rearrangement joins TRBV29-1 to TRBJ1-1. Germline values: CDR1 SQVTM, CDR2 ANQGSEA. CDR3 length: 13 amino acids. The CDR3 reads CSVVGRLNTEAFF.

The chain recombines TRBV20-1 with TRBJ1-6. The CDR3 contains 14 residues. The germline V gene encodes CDR1 DFQATT and CDR2 SNEGSKA (reference sequence). The CDR3 loop reads CSARDVAGLHPLHF.

This chain joins TRBV14 and TRBJ1-2. CDR3 size: 14 residues. The germline V gene has CDR1 SGHDN and CDR2 FVKESK. The CDR3 reads CASSPSGLPRGYTF.

V and J are TRBV11-2 and TRBJ2-6; TCRdb selects TRBD2, and the lack of DNA leaves this call unchecked. This CDR3 comprises 15 residues. In germline, CDR1 is SGHAT, CDR2 FQNNGV. CDR3 loop: CASSYSRAGANVLTF.

J is TRBJ2-1 and V is TRBV2; there is no DNA to check the TCRdb D call of TRBD1. This CDR3 is 13 amino acids long. Germline assignment: CDR1 SNHLY and CDR2 FYNNEI. The CDR3 is CASIKDRDNEQFF.

The chain recombines TRBV10-1 with TRBJ1-5. Germline CDR1 reads WNHNN; CDR2 reads SYGVQD (reference sequence). The length of the CDR3 is 13 residues. CDR3 protein: CASSKSGSQPQHF.

V is TRBV5-1 and J is TRBJ2-1; TCRdb reports TRBD2, a call that lacks DNA to check it against. This CDR3 has 16 amino acids. Germline CDR1 SGHRS, CDR2 YFSETQ. Here the CDR3 reads CASSPAGIAGANEQFF.

The chain carries TRBV14 and TRBJ2-1; there is no DNA to check the TCRdb D call of TRBD2. The germline CDR1 and CDR2 sequences are SGHDN and FVKESK. There are 16 residues in the CDR3. The CDR3 spells CASSPLTSGSYNEQFF.

The chain is built from TRBV28 and TRBJ2-1; TCRdb reports TRBD2, a call that lacks DNA to check it against. CDR1 and CDR2 from the germline V gene are MDHEN and SYDVKM. The CDR3 loop spans 13 amino acids. The CDR3 region is CASSPTSGNEQFF.